The 6 T cell receptor beta chains reported below all come from one sample, sequenced in a study of CD8+ T cells in alopecia areata (dated by TCRdb to 2016 to 2018). Library prep was done by the immunoSEQ multiplex PCR assay. RNA was extracted from all samples and reverse transcribed into cDNA, which served as template for TCR sequencing. The immuneACCESS repertoire file appears here via TCRdb, limited to in-frame rearrangements. These files lack a portion of the clones; in checked studies, under half of the deficit traces to unresolved V genes, and the cause of the others is not known. In this sample the table shows about 200,000 clones, more than 45% of which occur a single time. The top ten hold 5.5% to 6% of the sample. The time point label for this specimen denotes: 24 weeks on oral tofacitinib. The sample's treatment or condition label, in plain terms: oral pan-JAK inhibitor, 5-10 mg twice daily.

The starting material was CD4+ T cells sorted from blood, obtained at week 24, from a patient treated with tofacitinib. All receptors come from a human donor with alopecia areata.

A few counts support this clone. The CDR3 reads CASSQVRQDNSPLHF. The CDR3 coding sequence is TGTGCCAGCAGCCAAGTAAGGCAGGATAATTCACCCCTCCACTTT. The V gene is TRBV4-2, the J gene TRBJ1-6; D unclear. Germline V CDR1 and CDR2: LGHNA, YNFKEQ. V lost 1 base, J lost 5 bases, and 9 bases lay in between. The CDR3 has 15 amino acids.

The genes are TRBV7-8 and TRBJ2-5, with 9 bases lining up with TRBD2. The CDR3 runs 15 residues. Unmatched junction bases numbered 16, after V lost 10 bases and J lost 7 bases. The V gene's germline CDR1 is SGHVS and CDR2 FQNEAQ. The CDR3 sequence is CATLSGRSSSRTQYF. Here the CDR3 DNA reads TGTGCCACCCTAAGCGGGAGGTCCTCAAGTCGGACCCAGTACTTC.

In its sample, this clone was seen a few times. This sequence joins TRBV9 and TRBJ2-3; weak D call: TRBD2 (8 bases). Trimming pared 4 bases from V and 1 base from J, leaving 19 bases between. The CDR3 contains 17 residues. Germline-derived CDR1 and CDR2 are SGDLS and YYNGEE. CDR3 amino acids: CASSPRGGQHGTDTQYF. The CDR3 nucleotides read TGTGCCAGCAGCCCCCGGGGGGGACAGCACGGCACAGATACGCAGTATTTT. The whole variable domain, filled in from reference TRBV9 and TRBJ2-3, reads DSGVTQTPKHLITATGQRVTLRCSPRSGDLSVYWYQQSLDQGLQFLIQYYNGEERAKGNILERFSAQQFPDLHSELNLSSLELGDSALYFCASSPRGGQHGTDTQYFGPGTRLTVL.

The J gene is TRBJ2-3, the V gene TRBV29-1; 7 positions agree with TRBD2. The CDR3 sequence is 13 residues long. V lost 4 bases and J lost 2; bases outside the gene matches: 3. Germline loops: CDR1 SQVTM, CDR2 ANQGSEA. CDR3 nucleotide sequence: TGCAGCGTTGTGGCGGGGGACACAGATACGCAGTATTTT. Translated, it gives CSVVAGDTDTQYF.

This clone was detected a few times. The chain combines TRBV14 with TRBJ2-2; 7 bases are shared with TRBD1. The CDR3 runs 14 residues. Losses at the gene ends were 3 bases for V and 5 bases for J; bases not matched to a gene: 3. Germline CDR1 SGHDN, CDR2 FVKESK. The CDR3 spells CASSQNRGTGELFF. The CDR3 region has the DNA TGTGCCAGCAGCCAGAACAGGGGAACCGGGGAGCTGTTTTTT.

The rearrangement links TRBV9 to TRBJ1-2; the D gene is possibly TRBD1 (5 bases). The CDR3 covers 16 residues. Trimming took 0 bases from V and 5 from J, leaving 17 bases between them. The germline CDR1 and CDR2 sequences are SGDLS and YYNGEE. CDR3 nucleotide sequence: TGTGCCAGCAGCGTAGCCCCGTCCGGGACCGAGTATGGCTACACCTTC. This sequence encodes CASSVAPSGTEYGYTF.